This passage covers 11 T cell receptor beta chains from one sample sequenced in a study of graft-versus-host responses after intestinal transplantation. Assay: immunoSEQ multiplex PCR; the TCRdb copy retains only in-frame clones and omits some. The sample lists approximately 100,000 clones, 90% seen once, with around 0.1% in the top ten. Which antigens these TCRs recognize remains unknown. Specimen: unstimulated CD4+ T cells sorted from spleen or lymph node cells, collected before intestinal transplant. Source of these receptors: a human donor who received an intestinal transplant.

The rearrangement uses TRBV15 and TRBJ2-7; possible D gene TRBD1, 6 bases. This CDR3 spans 14 amino acids. CDR1 is LNHNV, CDR2 YYDKDF, per germline (reference sequence). Between the trimmed V and J ends, which lost 1 base and 5 bases, there was a span of 12 bases. For the CDR3, the DNA is TGTGCCACCAGCAGAGCCCCAGGGGCCGACGAGCAGTACTTC. Translation gives CATSRAPGADEQYF.

The rearrangement joins TRBV11-2 to TRBJ1-1; D remains ambiguous. Trimming removed 1 base from V and 0 bases from J, with 12 bases in between. CDR3 length equals 16 residues. In germline, CDR1 is SGHAT, CDR2 FQNNGV. The CDR3 is CASSLGPTLLNTEAFF. Here the CDR3 DNA reads TGTGCCAGCAGCTTAGGGCCGACTCTGTTGAACACTGAAGCTTTCTTT. Drawing the rest from reference TRBV11-2 and TRBJ1-1, the complete variable domain is EAGVAQSPRYKIIEKRQSVAFWCNPISGHATLYWYQQILGQGPKLLIQFQNNGVVDDSQLPKDRFSAERLKGVDSTLKIQPAKLEDSAVYLCASSLGPTLLNTEAFFGQGTRLTVV.

In its sample, this clone was seen a few times. The J gene is TRBJ1-5, the V gene TRBV6-5; 8 bases agree with TRBD1. The V gene end was trimmed by 6 bases and the J gene end by 6 bases; junction bases not matched to a gene: 10. This CDR3 has 15 amino acids. Germline CDR1 is MNHEY and CDR2 is SVGAGI. The CDR3 reads CASRHGQGEGQPQHF. CDR3 DNA sequence: TGTGCCAGCAGGCACGGACAGGGAGAGGGTCAGCCCCAGCATTTT.

The chain is built from TRBV27 and TRBJ1-5, with D perhaps TRBD1 (5 bases). Germline lookup yields CDR1 MNHEY and CDR2 SMNVEV (reference sequence). The ends were cut back, 1 base at V and 6 bases at J, with 13 bases in the middle. The CDR3 has 15 amino acids. The CDR3 is CASSLYGGVLQPQHF. CDR3 coding DNA: TGTGCCAGCAGTTTATATGGGGGGGTGCTTCAGCCCCAGCATTTT.

The chain has TRBV25-1 and TRBJ2-3; weak D call: TRBD2 (7 bases). This CDR3 spans 15 amino acids. Trimming removed 8 bases at V and 2 bases at J, with 17 bases between. CDR1 is MGHDK and CDR2 is SYGVNS in the germline V gene. The CDR3: CASERGDTATDTQYF. The CDR3 DNA reads TGTGCCAGCGAACGGGGGGACACCGCCACAGATACGCAGTATTTT.

The genes are TRBV5-1 and TRBJ1-5; 7 bases line up with TRBD1. J gave up 5 bases and V 5 bases, and 4 bases lay outside the gene matches. This CDR3 is 13 amino acids long. Germline CDR1 reads SGHRS; CDR2 reads YFSETQ. This chain's CDR3 is CASSSGTDQPQHF. The CDR3 DNA follows: TGCGCCAGCAGTTCCGGGACAGATCAGCCCCAGCATTTT. The variable domain in full, with the rest retrieved from reference TRBV5-1 and TRBJ1-5, is KAGVTQTPRYLIKTRGQQVTLSCSPISGHRSVSWYQQTPGQGLQFLFEYFSETQRNKGNFPGRFSGRQFSNSRSEMNVSTLELGDSALYLCASSSGTDQPQHFGDGTRLSIL.

The V gene is TRBV4-2, the J gene TRBJ2-2; 9 bases align to TRBD2. J was trimmed by 0 bases and V by 2 bases; bases with no gene match: 1. This CDR3 is 16 amino acids long. The germline gives CDR1 LGHNA, CDR2 YNFKEQ. The CDR3, as DNA: TGTGCCAGCAGCCAACAGCGGGGGGCGAACACCGGGGAGCTGTTTTTT. Translating it yields CASSQQRGANTGELFF.

J is TRBJ1-5 and V is TRBV6-1, with D perhaps matching TRBD1 (5 bases). The CDR3 length is 13 residues. The germline V and J ends were trimmed by 4 bases and 4 bases, with 8 bases remaining between them. CDR1 and CDR2 (germline): MNHNS, SASEGT. The CDR3 bases are TGTGCCAGCAGTGTGGCAGGGAATCAGCCCCAGCATTTT. Translation gives CASSVAGNQPQHF.

This clone has only a few counts. The V and J genes are TRBV6-1 and TRBJ2-3; D ambiguous. CDR3 length: 13 amino acids. Germline CDR1 is MNHNS and CDR2 is SASEGT. V was trimmed by 1 base and J by 2 bases, leaving 4 bases between them. CDR3 DNA sequence: TGTGCCAGCAGTGAAGTCTTCACAGATACGCAGTATTTT. This gives the protein CASSEVFTDTQYF.

This chain links TRBV7-3 with TRBJ2-1; 13 nucleotides agree with TRBD2. With V trimmed by 5 bases and J by 4 bases, 2 bases remained unmatched. This CDR3 has 15 amino acids. The germline CDR1 and CDR2 sequences are SGHTA and FQGTGA. CDR3 coding DNA: TGTGCCAGCAGCGGACTAGCGGGGGTGTACAATGAGCAGTTCTTC. It encodes CASSGLAGVYNEQFF.

V and J are TRBV11-2 and TRBJ2-5; 9 bases map to TRBD1. This CDR3 contains 14 residues. V shed 8 bases, J shed 3 bases, and the junction held 7 bases outside the gene matches. Germline CDR1 reads SGHAT; CDR2 reads FQNNGV. The CDR3 DNA follows: TGTGCCAGCGCCTGGACAGGGGAAAAAGAGACCCAGTACTTC. Its protein is CASAWTGEKETQYF.